What follows are 6 T cell receptor beta chains derived from one specimen sequenced in a study of regulatory T cells in long-lasting Graves disease. Regarding time point: newly diagnosed GD, antithyroid drugs for less than 3 months. Researchers made the TCR library from RNA that was extracted from PBMCs. iRepertoire HTBI primers and Arm-PCR of CDR3 regions built TCR beta libraries. From the multiplex PCR reads, TCRdb called clonotypes with MiXCR, one entry per CDR3 protein. The sample has around 500,000 distinct CDR3 sequences, approximately 13% seen once. These data also formed part of another study, on T cells in Graves' hyperthyroidism and ophthalmopathy.

The material sequenced was peripheral blood mononuclear cells (PBMCs), taken at new diagnosis, from a patient treated with antithyroid drugs. These receptors were taken from a man under 40 with Graves disease.

This clonotype was recorded at least ten times. The chain links TRBV5-1 to TRBJ1-1, with D possibly being TRBD1 (5 bases). V was clipped by 4 bases and J by 4 bases, with 14 bases between them. Germline assignment: CDR1 SGHRS and CDR2 YFSETQ. There are 14 residues in the CDR3. The CDR3 region has the DNA TGCGCCAGCAGCCCCCGGGGCATTCCCACTGAAGCTTTCTTT. This encodes CASSPRGIPTEAFF.

This clonotype has only a few counts. The chain combines TRBV6-1 with TRBJ2-1; tentative D call: TRBD1 (6 bases). Trimming cost V 6 bases and J 4 bases, with 16 bases left between them. This CDR3 has 15 amino acids. CDR1 is MNHNS and CDR2 is SASEGT in the germline V gene. Here the CDR3 reads CASRLGQFLYNEQFF. In nucleotides, the CDR3 is TGTGCCAGCAGACTTGGACAGTTCCTATACAATGAGCAGTTCTTC.

Turning to this clonotype: A read error is possible here, since a much larger clone lies one base away. V gene TRBV20-1 combines with J gene TRBJ2-1; possibly TRBD2 for D (5 bases). Germline assignment: CDR1 DFQATT and CDR2 SNEGSKA (reference sequence). The CDR3 covers 14 residues. The CDR3 region is CSARGRTSYGERFF. CDR3 coding DNA: TGCAGTGCTAGAGGAAGGACTTCCTACGGTGAGCGGTTCTTC.

At least ten counts were recorded for this clonotype. This chain uses TRBV6-1 with TRBJ2-1; possibly TRBD1 or TRBD2 for D (6 bases each). Deletions cut 1 base from V and 7 bases from J, with 17 bases between. This CDR3 comprises 16 residues. The V gene's germline CDR1 is MNHNS and CDR2 SASEGT. This CDR3 is CASSEEQRGGWNEQFF. DNA of the CDR3: TGTGCCAGCAGTGAAGAACAACGAGGGGGGTGGAATGAGCAGTTCTTC.

This clonotype was seen ten or more times. This chain connects TRBV7-8 to TRBJ2-1; D unclear. V shed 0 bases and J shed 0 bases, with 9 bases lying between them. CDR1 SGHVS and CDR2 FQNEAQ come from the germline V gene. This CDR3 spans 16 amino acids. CDR3 amino acids: CASSLAGLSSYNEQFF. The CDR3 DNA sequence: TGTGCCAGCAGCTTAGCTGGCCTCAGCTCCTACAATGAGCAGTTCTTC.

This clonotype was picked up a small number of times. V usage is TRBV5-1 and J usage is TRBJ1-3; 7 bases agree with TRBD1. V lost 3 bases and J lost 8; bases outside the gene matches: 5. This CDR3 comprises 13 residues. CDR1 is SGHRS, CDR2 YFSETQ, per germline. CDR3 nucleotides: TGCGCCAGCAGCTCACAGGGGAGGGACACCATATATTTT. Translation: CASSSQGRDTIYF.